One and the same sample provided the 16 T cell receptor beta chains below, sequenced in a study of tumor and adjacent non-tumor tissue in lung cancer. Three rounds of nested PCR, following a modified ARM-PCR protocol, produced the TCRbeta library. Via MiXCR, TCRdb re-called the multiplex PCR reads, giving one row per CDR3 protein. The sample includes 200,000 or so distinct CDR3 sequences, less than 80% of them seen just once. No cell sorting was done before RNA was extracted from the tissue. Input material: lung tumor tissue. These TCRs come from a man aged 55-75 years with non-small cell lung cancer.

Worth noting for this clonotype: A much larger clone lies a single base off, so this may be a read error. This sequence joins TRBV20-1 and TRBJ1-4; D possibly corresponds to TRBD1 (5 bases). CDR1 and CDR2 from the germline V gene are DFQATT and SNEGSKA (reference sequence). This CDR3 contains 14 residues. Trimming left V 5 bases short and J 4 bases short, with 14 bases between. The CDR3 reads CSAPGGTGNEKLFF. In DNA form, the CDR3 reads TGCAGTGCTCCGGGAGGGACGGGTAATGAAAAACTGTTTTTT.

With respect to this clonotype: An end of the junction does not agree with germline; a read error may underlie this. The chain employs TRBV6-5 and TRBJ2-7; either TRBD1 or TRBD2 may fit D (6 bases each). Germline V CDR1 and CDR2: MNHEY, SVGAGI. The CDR3 covers 15 residues. CDR3 nucleotide sequence: TGTGCCAGCAGTTATTCGGGGGCCGCCGCCTACAAGCAGTACTTC. Its protein product is CASSYSGAAAYKQYF.

Turning to this clonotype: A junction boundary mismatches the germline segment, possibly from a read error. The chain joins TRBV11-2 to TRBJ2-1; D perhaps matches TRBD2 (5 bases). The CDR3 runs to 13 residues. Germline loops: CDR1 SGHAT, CDR2 FQNNGV. The CDR3 coding sequence is TGTGCCAGCGGCTTAGGAGGTGGCAATGAGCAGTTCTTC. This codes for CASGLGGGNEQFF.

This clonotype was detected only a few times. This chain connects TRBV7-2 to TRBJ2-3; 9 bases align to TRBD2. V shed 5 bases and J 2 bases; nucleotides not matched to a gene: 8. CDR1 SGHTA and CDR2 FQGNSA come from the germline V gene. The CDR3 spans 16 residues. CDR3 nucleotides: TGTGCCAGCAGCCGAGGTAGCGGGGGTCCCACAGATACGCAGTATTTT. Residues: CASSRGSGGPTDTQYF.

As concerns this clonotype: Relative to the germline gene, one junction end is altered; a read error may explain this. The chain carries TRBV11-3 and TRBJ2-7; D perhaps matches TRBD1 (7 bases). The CDR3 contains 14 residues. Germline lookup yields CDR1 SGHNT and CDR2 YENEEA. The CDR3 DNA is TGTGCCAGCGGACAGGCAGGGGAGGCTTACGAGCAGTATTTC. It yields the protein CASGQAGEAYEQYF.

Details on this clonotype: Mismatch with germline at one junction end may stem from a read error. V usage is TRBV20-1 and J usage is TRBJ2-7; D gene uncertain. The CDR3 has 15 residues. Germline CDR1 DFQATT, CDR2 SNEGSKA (reference sequence). The CDR3 region has the DNA TGCAGTGCTAGATCCTTAGCTTTCAGCTCCTACGAGCAGTATTTC. Its translation is CSARSLAFSSYEQYF.

This clonotype was observed once. A much bigger clone sits one base away, suggesting this may be a read error. The chain is built from TRBV4-3 and TRBJ2-7; D is possibly TRBD1 or TRBD2 (5 bases each). This CDR3 is built from 14 residues. Germline V gene sequence: CDR1 LGHNA, CDR2 YSLEER. The DNA for the CDR3 is TGCGCCTGCAGCCAAGAAATGGGGGCCTACGAGCAGTACTTC. Amino acids: CACSQEMGAYEQYF.

A word on this clonotype: A much larger clone differs from this one at a single base, so this may be a read error. The conserved closing phenylalanine or tryptophan is absent in this CDR3, likely reflecting a read error. The chain couples TRBV20-1 to TRBJ2-3; 8 bases line up with TRBD2. Germline V CDR1 and CDR2: DFQATT, SNEGSKA (reference sequence). The CDR3 spans 12 residues. Losses at the gene ends were 6 bases for V and 7 bases for J; bases not matched to a gene: 6. CDR3 bases: TGCAGTGCCATAGCGGGGTCTCATACGCAGTATCTT. Amino acid sequence: CSAIAGSHTQYL.

About this clonotype itself: This may come from a read error, since a much larger clone is one base off. The V gene is TRBV5-6, the J gene TRBJ2-2; no firm D call. Trimming cost V 3 bases and J 12 bases, with 15 bases left between them. Germline CDR1 reads SGHDT; CDR2 reads YYEEEE. The CDR3 loop spans 13 amino acids. This CDR3 reads CASSSWVLRKLFF. CDR3 in DNA: TGTGCCAGCAGCTCCTGGGTCCTCCGGAAGCTGTTTTTT.

The gene calls are TRBV28 and TRBJ2-5; the match to TRBD2 covers 7 bases. CDR1 is MDHEN and CDR2 is SYDVKM in the germline V gene. This CDR3 has 16 residues. V shed 3 bases, J shed 5 bases, and the junction held 12 bases outside the gene matches. The CDR3 loop is CASSLSLAAMGETQYF. The CDR3 DNA reads TGTGCCAGCAGTTTGAGCCTAGCGGCAATGGGGGAGACCCAGTACTTC.

The rearrangement links TRBV4-3 to TRBJ2-5, with D perhaps TRBD2 (5 bases). Per the germline V gene, CDR1 is LGHNA and CDR2 is YSLEER. The CDR3 length is 14 residues. V gave up 4 bases and J gave up 3 bases, with 12 bases separating them. This CDR3 reads CASSPGIGEETQYF. The CDR3, as DNA: TGCGCCAGCAGCCCCGGGATAGGAGAAGAGACCCAGTACTTC.

The chain employs TRBV5-8 and TRBJ2-7, with TRBD2 identical over 13 bases. The CDR3 totals 17 residues. The V gene's germline CDR1 is SGHTS and CDR2 YDEGEE. Trimming took 4 bases from V and 2 from J; bases not matched to a gene: 9. CDR3 protein: CASSTGLAGVRTYEQYF. In DNA, the CDR3 is TGTGCCAGCAGCACCGGACTAGCGGGAGTTCGGACCTACGAGCAGTACTTC.

This sequence joins TRBV29-1 and TRBJ2-5, with TRBD2 as a possible D gene (6 bases). Germline loops: CDR1 SQVTM, CDR2 ANQGSEA. Trimming cost V 3 bases and J 5 bases, with 16 bases left between them. The CDR3 totals 14 residues. CDR3 sequence (DNA): TGCAGCGTTGATCGACTAGAGGGAGCGGAGACCCAGTACTTC. Its translation is CSVDRLEGAETQYF. The entire variable domain, with the rest obtained from reference TRBV29-1 and TRBJ2-5, is as follows: SAVISQKPSRDICQRGTSLTIQCQVDSQVTMMFWYRQQPGQSLTLIATANQGSEATYESGFVIDKFPISRPNLTFSTLTVSNMSPEDSSIYLCSVDRLEGAETQYFGPGTRLLVL.

J is TRBJ1-5 and V is TRBV5-6; D uncertain. The germline V gene encodes CDR1 SGHDT and CDR2 YYEEEE. The CDR3 runs to 15 residues. V was trimmed by 0 bases and J by 3 bases, leaving 10 bases between them. CDR3 amino acids: CASSLGQFTNQPQHF. CDR3 in DNA: TGTGCCAGCAGCTTGGGGCAGTTCACCAATCAGCCCCAGCATTTT.

A note on this clonotype: At one end the junction does not follow the germline gene, possibly because of a read error. This chain connects TRBV5-1 to TRBJ2-5; 12 nucleotides agree with TRBD2. Looked up from germline, CDR1 is SGHRS and CDR2 is YFSETQ. The CDR3 has 15 amino acids. CDR3 protein: CASSTSGGPEETQYF. Written as DNA, the CDR3 is TGTGCCAGCAGCACTAGCGGGGGGCCGGAAGAGACCCAGTACTTC.

The chain recombines TRBV11-3 with TRBJ2-1; 7 nucleotides match TRBD2. V lost 6 bases and J lost 4; bases outside the gene matches: 15. This CDR3 has 17 amino acids. Germline V gene lookup returns CDR1 SGHNT and CDR2 YENEEA. The CDR3 DNA is TGTGCCAGCAGTCACAGGAGAGGCGGGAGTGTTTACAATGAGCAGTTCTTC. Translating gives CASSHRRGGSVYNEQFF.